This is a list of T cell receptor beta chains from one sample in a study of cytomegalovirus exposure and HLA in healthy donors. Profiled with immunoSEQ multiplex PCR; TCRdb holds only in-frame clones, not every one. The data show 110,000 to 150,000 clones, 80% to 95% seen once. Material: PBMCs. The receptors stem from a young man in good health and CMV-seronegative. CDR3s leave out the opening cysteine and the closing phenylalanine or tryptophan.

>TRBV19
ASSPDGGNIQY
>TRBV6-5
ASSYGRPGGTEAF
>TRBV19
ASTPDSSSYNEQF
>TRBV5-1
ASSLGQGLDTQY
>TRBV5-1
ASSLDSSGTEAF
>TRBV19
ASSAGTGLTGELF
>TRBV11-3
ASSSGVPQYGYT
>TRBV6-5
ASSLTGGGGYT
>TRBV14
ASSQDYRDRYGYT
>TRBV18
ASSPGSFSYNEQF
>TRBV5-1
ASSLSMGQPQETQY
>TRBV7-9
ASSLPGATNEKLF
>TRBV9
ASSVLSSSGNTIY
>TRBV6-5
ASSLASGPWEQY
>TRBV11-2
ASSLTSGIGETQY
>TRBV15
ATSREPGQGTRELF
>TRBV28
ASRGSSSSTDTQY
>TRBV7-8
ASSLQGRLNSNQPQH
>TRBV5-4
ASSQDGTGATYEQY
>TRBV18
ASSGSSGETQY
>TRBV6-1
ASRKRGQNTEAF
>TRBV11-2
ASSPLRQTGGGGSSTIY
>TRBV7-9
ASSSVGGGARETQY
>TRBV6-6
ASSPRPRGTGELF
>TRBV7-9
ASSLLGEVSTDTQY
>TRBV7-2
ASSLAGGRGNEQF
>TRBV5-1
ASRLVTGPSSGANVLT
>TRBV7-8
ASSLSGSRNTQY
>TRBV30
AWGTANYGYT
>TRBV11-3
ASSFQGTEAF
>TRBV5-5
ASSLGAPGNSPLH
>TRBV27
ASSSLGYGYT
>TRBV30
AWSVGGTGGYNSPLH
>TRBV18
ASSTREILGNEQF
>TRBV6-1
ASSEARTGPIDYEQY
>TRBV27
ASSLTGTGGTEAF
>TRBV7-9
ASSIRESGNTIY
>TRBV5-4
ASSLTSGGLGEQF
>TRBV7-9
ASSHNLAGVSEQF
>TRBV9
ASRTGETDTEAF
>TRBV4-2
ASSPTRLSYNEQF
>TRBV6-1
ASSELGVLATEAF
>TRBV5-6
ASSPGAQWDTEAF
>TRBV6-1
ASMGAQGYNEQF
>TRBV27
ASSSPSGRKGGETQY
>TRBV2
ASSENSMRQPQH
>TRBV23-1
ASSQSWGRVNQPQH
>TRBV5-6
ASSTGTGVGTQY
>TRBV5-1
ASSTDRAGNTIY